This is a list of T cell receptor beta chains from one sample in a study of early T cells in non-severe SARS-CoV-2 infection. MiXCR was run by TCRdb on the 5' RACE reads, yielding one entry per CDR3 protein. Here the sample spans about 82,000 distinct CDR3 sequences, less than 15% being singletons. Material: whole blood. Receptor source: an adult who was a healthcare worker with PCR-confirmed SARS-CoV-2 infection or an uninfected control (not recorded which). CDR3s include the opening cysteine and the closing phenylalanine or tryptophan. D genes are given only for firm matches. Part of the rows lack a size; the others show once, few, many or a class for expanded clones.

TRBJ1-1 TRBV4-2 - few CASSQAASGTEAFF TGTGCCAGCAGCCAAGCGGCGTCGGGCACTGAAGCTTTCTTT
TRBJ2-3 TRBV20-1 TRBD1 few CSPTSGTARTDTQYF TGCAGTCCTACATCCGGGACAGCCCGCACAGATACGCAGTATTTT
TRBJ2-2 TRBV10-3 - - CAIRPRPQNGELFF TGTGCCATCCGCCCAAGGCCTCAGAACGGGGAGCTGTTTTTT
TRBJ1-4 TRBV6-5 - few CASSLTTVAAVGRLFF TGTGCCAGCAGTTTGACGACAGTCGCGGCTGTTGGGAGACTGTTTTTT
TRBJ1-1 TRBV20-1 - few CSAPPVGTYTEAFF TGCAGTGCTCCTCCGGTGGGGACCTACACTGAAGCTTTCTTT
TRBJ2-4 TRBV11-2 TRBD2 few CASSLTRLAGGEGAKNIQYF TGTGCCAGCAGCTTAACCCGACTAGCGGGGGGAGAAGGAGCCAAAAACATTCAGTACTTC
TRBJ1-2 TRBV12-3/TRBV12-4 - many CASQQGGTYYGYTF TGTGCCTCCCAACAGGGTGGGACATACTATGGCTACACCTTC
TRBJ2-6 TRBV28 TRBD1 - CASRLAWDSSGANVLTF TGTGCCAGCAGGCTAGCATGGGACAGCTCTGGGGCCAACGTCCTGACTTTC
TRBJ1-4 TRBV20-1 TRBD1 few CSAEDRGNEKLFF TGCAGCGCCGAAGACAGGGGGAATGAAAAACTGTTTTTT
TRBJ1-1 TRBV18 - few CASSKAAEAFF TGTGCCAGCTCTAAGGCCGCTGAAGCTTTCTTT
TRBJ1-6 TRBV5-1 - - CASSLWTNNSPLHF TGCGCCAGCAGCTTGTGGACAAATAATTCACCCCTCCACTTT
TRBJ1-4 TRBV27 - few CASSLGSGLNEKLFF TGTGCCAGCAGTTTAGGGTCAGGCCTAAATGAAAAACTGTTTTTT
TRBJ2-3 TRBV5-1 TRBD2 many CASSTGTSHLGTDTQYF TGCGCCAGCAGCACCGGGACTAGTCATCTGGGCACAGATACGCAGTATTTT
TRBJ2-4 TRBV15 - few CATSSIRGGQNIQYF TGTGCCACCAGCAGTATCAGGGGGGGCCAAAACATTCAGTACTTC
TRBJ1-1 TRBV6-1 TRBD1 few CASSAQGGGEAFF TGTGCCAGCAGCGCGCAGGGGGGAGGTGAAGCTTTCTTT
TRBJ2-1 TRBV27 - once CASRGGGQGVQFF TGTGCCAGCCGGGGCGGGGGCCAGGGTGTACAGTTCTTC
TRBJ2-5 TRBV7-2 - many CASSLDTAGQETQYF TGTGCCAGCAGCTTAGACACCGCGGGACAAGAGACCCAGTACTTC
TRBJ2-2 TRBV23-1 - few CASSQPARAGTGELFF TGCGCCAGCAGTCAACCGGCACGCGCGGGCACCGGGGAGCTGTTTTTT
TRBJ2-1 TRBV3-1 TRBD1 few CASSQVATGDYNEQFF TGTGCCAGCAGCCAAGTGGCGACAGGGGACTACAATGAGCAGTTCTTC
TRBJ2-1 TRBV6-5 - many CASSPGVDEQFF TGTGCCAGCAGTCCAGGGGTCGATGAGCAGTTCTTC
TRBJ1-2 TRBV11-3 TRBD1 few CASSPTRTKGAYGYTF TGTGCCAGCAGCCCGACGCGGACAAAGGGGGCCTATGGCTACACCTTC
TRBJ2-1 TRBV6-5 - few CASSYGAFEQFF TGTGCCAGCAGTTATGGTGCGTTTGAGCAGTTCTTC
TRBJ2-3 TRBV13 - - CASSPEGLFEDTQYF TGTGCCAGCAGCCCAGAAGGACTGTTCGAAGATACGCAGTATTTT
TRBJ1-2 TRBV6-5 - many CASSYEGFGYTF TGTGCCAGCAGTTACGAGGGGTTTGGCTACACCTTC
TRBJ2-3 TRBV7-2 - few CASSPVGGHTDTQYF TGTGCCAGCAGCCCGGTCGGGGGCCACACAGATACGCAGTATTTT
TRBJ2-3 TRBV10-3 - few CAITAVPSTDTQYF TGTGCCATCACAGCGGTTCCTAGCACAGATACGCAGTATTTT
TRBJ2-3 TRBV30 TRBD1 few CAWRRGPDTQYF TGTGCCTGGAGGAGGGGGCCAGATACGCAGTATTTT
TRBJ2-1 TRBV7-7 - few CASSQRGNNEQFF TGTGCTAGCAGCCAAAGGGGTAACAATGAGCAGTTCTTC
TRBJ1-1 TRBV7-9 - few CASSQLRGDGRNTEAFF TGTGCCAGCAGCCAGCTTAGGGGGGACGGTCGGAACACTGAAGCTTTCTTT
TRBJ2-3 TRBV29-1 TRBD2 - CSVEEERGYTDTQYF TGCAGCGTTGAAGAAGAGCGGGGGTACACAGATACGCAGTATTTT
TRBJ2-5 TRBV7-8 - many CASSPLETQYF TGTGCCAGCAGCCCTCTTGAGACCCAGTACTTC
TRBJ2-1 TRBV28 - - CASSRGEVVLNEQFF TGTGCCAGCAGTAGGGGGGAGGTAGTTTTGAATGAGCAGTTCTTC
TRBJ2-2 TRBV7-8 - - CASSRDHRVSRTGELFF TGTGCCAGCAGCCGCGACCACAGGGTGTCAAGGACCGGGGAGCTGTTTTTT
TRBJ1-1 TRBV6-2/TRBV6-3 TRBD1 - CASTPGTVMNTEAFF TGTGCCAGCACCCCAGGGACAGTAATGAACACTGAAGCTTTCTTT
TRBJ1-2 TRBV7-9 - - CASSPGSTAGYTF TGTGCCAGTAGCCCTGGATCAACAGCGGGCTACACCTTC
TRBJ1-4 TRBV5-4 - few CASSLPGPSEKLFF TGTGCCAGCAGCTTGCCCGGACCGAGTGAAAAACTGTTTTTT
TRBJ2-5 TRBV5-1 - - CASSLDDLETQYF TGCGCCAGCAGCTTGGACGATCTGGAGACCCAGTACTTC
TRBJ1-5 TRBV6-5 - many CASSYSRGPNQPQHF TGTGCCAGCAGTTACTCGAGGGGACCTAATCAGCCCCAGCATTTT
TRBJ2-1 TRBV10-3 - - CAISEYAGSSYNEQFF TGTGCCATCAGTGAGTACGCGGGGAGCTCCTACAATGAGCAGTTCTTC
TRBJ1-2 TRBV10-3 - - CAIRSNGYTF TGTGCCATCAGAAGCAATGGCTACACCTTC
TRBJ2-7 TRBV29-1 TRBD2 many CSVEGLASSYEQYF TGCAGCGTGGAGGGACTAGCGAGCTCCTACGAGCAGTACTTC
TRBJ2-2 TRBV6-5 TRBD2 - CASSPGLANTGELFF TGTGCCAGCAGTCCCGGACTAGCGAACACCGGGGAGCTGTTTTTT